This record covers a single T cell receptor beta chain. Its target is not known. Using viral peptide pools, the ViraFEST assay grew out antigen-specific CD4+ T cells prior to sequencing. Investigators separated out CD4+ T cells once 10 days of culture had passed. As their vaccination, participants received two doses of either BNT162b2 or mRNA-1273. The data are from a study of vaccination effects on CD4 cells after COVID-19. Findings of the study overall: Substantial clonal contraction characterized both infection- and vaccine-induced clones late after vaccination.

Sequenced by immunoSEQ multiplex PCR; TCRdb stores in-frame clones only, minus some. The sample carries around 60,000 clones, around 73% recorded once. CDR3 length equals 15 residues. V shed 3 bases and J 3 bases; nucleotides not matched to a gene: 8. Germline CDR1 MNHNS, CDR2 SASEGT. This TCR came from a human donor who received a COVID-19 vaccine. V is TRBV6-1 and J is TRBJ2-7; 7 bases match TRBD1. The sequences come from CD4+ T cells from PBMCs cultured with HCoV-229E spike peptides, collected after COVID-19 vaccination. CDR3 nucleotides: TGTGCCAGCAGTGATCGCAGGGGGTTTTTCTACGAGCAGTACGTC. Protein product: CASSDRRGFFYEQYV.